These 18 T cell receptor beta chains came from one sample sequenced in a study of cytomegalovirus exposure and HLA in healthy donors. With 60 Vbeta and 13 Jbeta primers, the PCR was carried out. Sequencing was performed with immunoSEQ multiplex PCR; in TCRdb, only in-frame clones are kept and a portion is missing. Here the sample spans over 150,000 clones, 80% being singletons. The sample was PBMCs. Receptors were obtained from a man aged 30 to 45 in good health and CMV-seropositive.

This clone was observed once. This chain uses TRBV4-1 with TRBJ1-2, with D uncertain. V gave up 4 bases and J gave up 2 bases, with 17 bases separating them. Germline lookup yields CDR1 MGHRA and CDR2 YSYEKL. This CDR3 has 16 residues. The CDR3 reads CASSRPTVVVNYGYTF. As DNA, the CDR3 is TGCGCCAGCAGCCGCCCTACGGTCGTAGTGAACTATGGCTACACCTTC.

Only a few counts were recorded for this clone. The chain joins TRBV28 to TRBJ2-5; weak D call: TRBD1 (5 bases). Germline values: CDR1 MDHEN, CDR2 SYDVKM. The CDR3 is 13 residues long. V lost 10 bases, J lost 5 bases, and 17 bases lay in between. The CDR3 spells CATRALNMETQYF. CDR3 DNA sequence: TGTGCCACCAGGGCTCTTAATATGGAGACCCAGTACTTC.

The J gene is TRBJ2-5, the V gene TRBV7-8; weak D call: TRBD1 (6 bases). With 6 bases removed from V and 2 bases from J, the gap between germline ends came to 10 bases. CDR1 SGHVS and CDR2 FQNEAQ come from the germline V gene. There are 13 residues in the CDR3. The CDR3 DNA is TGTGCCAGCAGAATTAGGGGGCAAGAGACCCAGTACTTC. Amino acid sequence: CASRIRGQETQYF. The full variable domain, completed using reference TRBV7-8 and TRBJ2-5, is GAGVSQSPRYKVAKRGQDVALRCDPISGHVSLFWYQQALGQGPEFLTYFQNEAQLDKSGLPSDRFFAERPEGSVSTLKIQRTQQEDSAVYLCASRIRGQETQYFGPGTRLLVL.

The chain couples TRBV15 to TRBJ2-7; 9 bases map to TRBD1. Germline V lookup: CDR1 LNHNV, CDR2 YYDKDF (reference sequence). The CDR3 has 14 residues. The ends lost 4 bases at V and 2 bases at J; junction bases unmatched: 3. The CDR3 nucleotides read TGTGCCACCAGCACCCGGGACAGGGCCTACGAGCAGTACTTC. Residues: CATSTRDRAYEQYF. The variable domain in full, completed from reference TRBV15 and TRBJ2-7, reads DAMVIQNPRYQVTQFGKPVTLSCSQTLNHNVMYWYQQKSSQAPKLLFHYYDKDFNNEADTPDNFQSRRPNTSFCFLDIRSPGLGDTAMYLCATSTRDRAYEQYFGPGTRLTVT.

This sequence joins TRBV11-3 and TRBJ2-7; D perhaps matches TRBD1 (6 bases). The CDR3 has 15 amino acids. Germline loops: CDR1 SGHNT, CDR2 YENEEA. V was trimmed by 5 bases and J by 0 bases, leaving 14 bases between them. CDR3: CASSLYGDTSYEQYF. CDR3 nucleotide sequence: TGTGCCAGCAGCCTTTATGGGGACACCTCCTACGAGCAGTACTTC.

This clone was picked up a small number of times. The J gene is TRBJ1-1, the V gene TRBV5-1, with D perhaps matching TRBD1 (5 bases). The CDR3 is made up of 15 amino acids. CDR1 and CDR2 (germline): SGHRS, YFSETQ. Trimming pared 0 bases from V and 4 bases from J, leaving 13 bases between. CDR3 amino acids: CASSLVGQGGTEAFF. DNA for the CDR3: TGCGCCAGCAGCTTGGTCGGGCAGGGAGGCACTGAAGCTTTCTTT.

V gene TRBV25-1 combines with J gene TRBJ2-1; 9 bases agree with TRBD1. The CDR3 is made up of 14 amino acids. J lost 4 bases, V lost 6 bases, and 4 bases had no gene match. In germline, CDR1 is MGHDK, CDR2 SYGVNS. As DNA, the CDR3 is TGTGCCAGCAGGAGGACAGGGGATTACAATGAGCAGTTCTTC. Translation: CASRRTGDYNEQFF.

The chain employs TRBV18 and TRBJ1-3; D unresolved. Germline-derived CDR1 and CDR2 are KGHSH and LQKENI. The CDR3 sequence is 14 residues long. Deletions cut 3 bases from V and 2 bases from J, with 8 bases between. The CDR3 sequence: CASSPRGTGNTIYF. CDR3 DNA: TGTGCCAGCTCACCTCGGGGTACTGGAAACACCATATATTTT.

The chain is built from TRBV5-1 and TRBJ2-5; a possible D gene is TRBD2 (5 bases). Per the germline V gene, CDR1 is SGHRS and CDR2 is YFSETQ. V gave up 0 bases and J gave up 4 bases, with 10 bases separating them. CDR3 length: 14 residues. CDR3 sequence reads: CASSLVVRGETQYF. DNA for the CDR3: TGCGCCAGCAGCTTGGTCGTTCGGGGAGAGACCCAGTACTTC.

The V gene is TRBV30, the J gene TRBJ1-1; D ambiguous. CDR1 is GTSNPN, CDR2 SVGIG, per germline (reference sequence). V was shortened by 3 bases and J by 1 base, with 21 bases between the two germline ends. This CDR3 contains 17 residues. CDR3 DNA sequence: TGTGCCTGGAGCGAAACCGGCCGCTGGTCGGGGAACACTGAAGCTTTCTTT. Translating it yields CAWSETGRWSGNTEAFF.

The CDR3 protein is CASRQGLGEKLFF. The CDR3 DNA is TGTGCCAGCAGGCAGGGGTTGGGGGAAAAACTGTTTTTT. The chain carries TRBV28 and TRBJ1-4, with D possibly TRBD1 on 6 matching bases. The CDR3 totals 13 residues. V was cut by 6 bases and J by 8 bases, with 13 bases left in between. From germline, CDR1 is MDHEN and CDR2 SYDVKM.

J is TRBJ1-2 and V is TRBV5-4; the match to TRBD1 covers 9 bases. Germline CDR1 and CDR2: SGHNT and YYREEE (reference sequence). This CDR3 spans 13 amino acids. V shed 4 bases and J 4 bases; nucleotides not matched to a gene: 2. CDR3 DNA: TGTGCCAGCAGCGGACAGGGGCGCTATGGCTACACCTTC. It codes for CASSGQGRYGYTF.

The chain couples TRBV11-2 to TRBJ2-5; a possible D gene is TRBD2 (5 bases). The CDR3 is made up of 15 amino acids. Germline CDR1 is SGHAT and CDR2 is FQNNGV. Trimming pared 1 base from V and 1 base from J, leaving 10 bases between. CDR3 nucleotide sequence: TGTGCCAGCAGCTTAGTGATGAGGGTCCAAGAGACCCAGTACTTC. As protein: CASSLVMRVQETQYF.

This chain uses TRBV10-1 with TRBJ2-7; D not resolved. The CDR3 covers 11 residues. Trimming took off 3 bases at V and 6 bases at J, with 6 bases between the two ends. The germline gives CDR1 WNHNN, CDR2 SYGVQD (reference sequence). In nucleotides, the CDR3 is TGCGCCAGCAGTGATTCCGGCGAGCAGTACTTC. This translates into CASSDSGEQYF.

The rearrangement joins TRBV7-9 to TRBJ2-1; 12 bases match TRBD1. V shed 4 bases, J shed 8 bases, and the junction held 12 bases outside the gene matches. The CDR3 runs 17 residues. Germline CDR1 is SEHNR and CDR2 is FQNEAQ (reference sequence). This CDR3 reads CASSSLGAGTGGDEQFF. The DNA for the CDR3 is TGTGCCAGCAGCTCCCTAGGGGCCGGGACAGGGGGCGATGAGCAGTTCTTC.

This chain uses TRBV21-1 with TRBJ1-5. TRBV21-1 is a documented pseudogene. CDR3 size: 14 residues. This CDR3 is CASSRCYSNQPQHF. CDR3 sequence (DNA): TGTGCCAGCAGCCGGTGTTATAGCAATCAGCCCCAGCATTTT.

V and J are TRBV5-1 and TRBJ2-1; possibly TRBD1 for D (5 bases). Germline CDR1 SGHRS, CDR2 YFSETQ. The CDR3 extends over 15 amino acids. Trimming shortened V by 2 bases and J by 8 bases, and 17 bases separated the two germline ends. The CDR3 loop reads CASSFDSIYADEQFF. Written as DNA, the CDR3 is TGCGCCAGCAGCTTTGACAGTATTTATGCCGATGAGCAGTTCTTC.

In its sample, this clone was seen once. The gene calls are TRBV7-6 and TRBJ1-2, with 7 bases fitting TRBD1. V was clipped by 5 bases and J by 6 bases; unmatched bases: 12. The CDR3 spans 15 residues. Germline V gene sequence: CDR1 SGHVS, CDR2 FNYEAQ. The CDR3 protein is CASSNNQGGVDGYTF. Written as DNA, the CDR3 is TGTGCCAGCAGCAACAACCAAGGGGGCGTGGATGGCTACACCTTC.